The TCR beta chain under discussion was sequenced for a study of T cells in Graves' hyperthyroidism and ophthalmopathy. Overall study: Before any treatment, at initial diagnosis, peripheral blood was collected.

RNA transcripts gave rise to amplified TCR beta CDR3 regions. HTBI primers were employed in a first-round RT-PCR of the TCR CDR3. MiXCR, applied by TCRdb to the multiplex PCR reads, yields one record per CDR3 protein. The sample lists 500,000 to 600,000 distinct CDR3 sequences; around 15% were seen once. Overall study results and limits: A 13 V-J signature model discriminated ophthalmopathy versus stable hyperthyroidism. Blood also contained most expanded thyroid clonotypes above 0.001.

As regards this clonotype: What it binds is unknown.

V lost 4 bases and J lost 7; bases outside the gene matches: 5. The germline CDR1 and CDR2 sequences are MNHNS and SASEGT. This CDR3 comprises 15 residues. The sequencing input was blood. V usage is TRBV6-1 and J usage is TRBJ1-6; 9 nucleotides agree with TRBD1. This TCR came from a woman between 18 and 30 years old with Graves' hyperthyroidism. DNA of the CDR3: TGTGCCAGCAGTGGAGGGACAGGGAACAATTCACCCCTCCACTTT. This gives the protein CASSGGTGNNSPLHF.